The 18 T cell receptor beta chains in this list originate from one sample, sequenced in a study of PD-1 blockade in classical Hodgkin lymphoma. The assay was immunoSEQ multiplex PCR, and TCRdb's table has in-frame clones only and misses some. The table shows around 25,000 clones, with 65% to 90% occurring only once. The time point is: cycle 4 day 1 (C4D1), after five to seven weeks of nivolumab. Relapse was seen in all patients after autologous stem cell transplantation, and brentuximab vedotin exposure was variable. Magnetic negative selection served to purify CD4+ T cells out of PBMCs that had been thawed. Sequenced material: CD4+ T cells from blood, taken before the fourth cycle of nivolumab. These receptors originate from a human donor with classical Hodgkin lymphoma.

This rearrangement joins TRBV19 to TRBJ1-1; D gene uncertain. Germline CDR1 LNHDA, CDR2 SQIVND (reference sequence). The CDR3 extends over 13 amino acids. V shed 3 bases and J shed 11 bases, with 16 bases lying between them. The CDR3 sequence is CASSMPGRTGAFF. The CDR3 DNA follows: TGTGCCAGTAGTATGCCCGGCCGGACGGGGGCTTTCTTT.

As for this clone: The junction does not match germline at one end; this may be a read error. The CDR3 region has the DNA TGTGCCAGCAGTTCCTCAGGGGGGGGAAACATCATATATTTT. Its protein is CASSSSGGGNIIYF. The chain uses TRBV6-6 and TRBJ1-3; 7 nucleotides align to TRBD1. Germline V gives CDR1 MNHNY, CDR2 SVGAGI (reference sequence). CDR3 length equals 14 residues.

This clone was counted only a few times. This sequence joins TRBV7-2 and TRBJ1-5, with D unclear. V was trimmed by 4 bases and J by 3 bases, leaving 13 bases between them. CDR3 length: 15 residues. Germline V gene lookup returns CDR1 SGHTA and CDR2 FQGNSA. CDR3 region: CASSSAGSPNQPQHF. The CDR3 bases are TGTGCCAGCAGCTCCGCCGGGAGCCCCAATCAGCCCCAGCATTTT.

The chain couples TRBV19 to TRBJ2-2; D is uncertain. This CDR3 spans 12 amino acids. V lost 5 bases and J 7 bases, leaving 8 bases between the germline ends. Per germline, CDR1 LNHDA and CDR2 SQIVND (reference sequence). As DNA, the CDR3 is TGTGCCAGTAGTGTTCAGAACGGGGAGCTGTTTTTT. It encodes CASSVQNGELFF.

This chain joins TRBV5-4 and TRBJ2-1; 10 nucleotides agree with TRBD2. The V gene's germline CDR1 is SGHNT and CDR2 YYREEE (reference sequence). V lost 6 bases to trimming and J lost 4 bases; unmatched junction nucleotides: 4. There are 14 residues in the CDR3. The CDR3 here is CASTIAGGYNEQFF. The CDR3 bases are TGTGCCAGCACCATAGCGGGGGGATACAATGAGCAGTTCTTC.

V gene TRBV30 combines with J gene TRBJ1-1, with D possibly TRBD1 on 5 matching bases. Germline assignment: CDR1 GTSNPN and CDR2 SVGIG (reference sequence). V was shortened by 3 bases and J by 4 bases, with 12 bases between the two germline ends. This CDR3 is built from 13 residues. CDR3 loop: CAWREPGGTEAFF. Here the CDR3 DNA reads TGTGCCTGGAGAGAACCCGGGGGCACTGAAGCTTTCTTT. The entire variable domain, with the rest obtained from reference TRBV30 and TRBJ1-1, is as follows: SQTIHQWPATLVQPVGSPLSLECTVEGTSNPNLYWYRQAAGRGLQLLFYSVGIGQISSEVPQNLSASRPQDRQFILSSKKLLLSDSGFYLCAWREPGGTEAFFGQGTRLTVV.

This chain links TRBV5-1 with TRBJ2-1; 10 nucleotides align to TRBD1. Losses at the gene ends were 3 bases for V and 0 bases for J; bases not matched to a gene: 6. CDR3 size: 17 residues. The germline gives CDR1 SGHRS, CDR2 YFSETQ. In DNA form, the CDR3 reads TGCGCCAGCAGCTCCGGGACAGGGGTCTACTCCTACAATGAGCAGTTCTTC. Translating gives CASSSGTGVYSYNEQFF.

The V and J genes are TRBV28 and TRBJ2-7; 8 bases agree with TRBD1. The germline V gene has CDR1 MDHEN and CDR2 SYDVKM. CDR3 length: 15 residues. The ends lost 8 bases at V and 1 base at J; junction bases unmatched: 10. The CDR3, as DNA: TGTGCCAGCTTCTTGGCAGGACAGGGATCCTACGAGCAGTACTTC. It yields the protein CASFLAGQGSYEQYF.

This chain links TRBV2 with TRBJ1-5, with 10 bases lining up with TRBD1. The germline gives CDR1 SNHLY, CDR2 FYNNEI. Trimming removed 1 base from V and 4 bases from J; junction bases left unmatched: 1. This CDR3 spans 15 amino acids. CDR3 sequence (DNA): TGTGCCAGCAGTGAAGGGGGACAGGGGAATCAGCCCCAGCATTTT. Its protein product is CASSEGGQGNQPQHF.

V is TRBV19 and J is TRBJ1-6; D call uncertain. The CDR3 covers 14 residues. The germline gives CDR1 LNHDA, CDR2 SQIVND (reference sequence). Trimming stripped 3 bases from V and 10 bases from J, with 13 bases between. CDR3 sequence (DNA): TGTGCCAGTAGTATCGGAGGGTTGGACTCACCCCTCCACTTT. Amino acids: CASSIGGLDSPLHF.

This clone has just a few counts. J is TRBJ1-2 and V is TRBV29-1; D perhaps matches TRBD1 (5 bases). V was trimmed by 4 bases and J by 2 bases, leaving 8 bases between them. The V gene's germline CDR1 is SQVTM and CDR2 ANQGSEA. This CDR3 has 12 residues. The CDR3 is CSVGQQNYGYTF. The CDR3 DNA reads TGCAGCGTTGGACAGCAGAACTATGGCTACACCTTC. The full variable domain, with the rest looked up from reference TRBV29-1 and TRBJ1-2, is SAVISQKPSRDICQRGTSLTIQCQVDSQVTMMFWYRQQPGQSLTLIATANQGSEATYESGFVIDKFPISRPNLTFSTLTVSNMSPEDSSIYLCSVGQQNYGYTFGSGTRLTVV.

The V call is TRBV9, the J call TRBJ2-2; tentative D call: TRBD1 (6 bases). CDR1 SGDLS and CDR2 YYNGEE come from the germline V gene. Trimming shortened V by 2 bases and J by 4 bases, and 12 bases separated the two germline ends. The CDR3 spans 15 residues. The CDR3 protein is CASSVRGWGTGELFF. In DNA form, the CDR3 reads TGTGCCAGCAGCGTCAGGGGTTGGGGCACCGGGGAGCTGTTTTTT.

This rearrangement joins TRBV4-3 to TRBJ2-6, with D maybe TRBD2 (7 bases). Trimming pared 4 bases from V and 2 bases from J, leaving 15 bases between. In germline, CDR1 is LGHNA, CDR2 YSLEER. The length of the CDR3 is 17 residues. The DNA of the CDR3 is TGCGCCAGCAGCCCCAAAAGGGGGGGAACTGGGGCCAACGTCCTGACTTTC. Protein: CASSPKRGGTGANVLTF.

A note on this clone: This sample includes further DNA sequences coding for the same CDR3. DNA of the CDR3: TGTGCCAGCAGTTACTCGTCCAGCTATAATTCACCCCTCCACTTT. Translation: CASSYSSSYNSPLHF. The gene calls are TRBV6-5 and TRBJ1-6; D unresolved. Trimming removed 0 bases at V and 3 bases at J, with 6 bases between. The CDR3 has 15 amino acids. Germline V gene lookup returns CDR1 MNHEY and CDR2 SVGAGI.

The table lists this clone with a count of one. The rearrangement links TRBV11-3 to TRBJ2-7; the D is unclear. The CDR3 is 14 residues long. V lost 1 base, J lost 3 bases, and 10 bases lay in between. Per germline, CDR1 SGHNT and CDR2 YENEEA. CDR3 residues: CASSLAGSSYEQYF. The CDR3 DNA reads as TGTGCCAGCAGCTTAGCTGGGTCAAGCTACGAGCAGTACTTC.

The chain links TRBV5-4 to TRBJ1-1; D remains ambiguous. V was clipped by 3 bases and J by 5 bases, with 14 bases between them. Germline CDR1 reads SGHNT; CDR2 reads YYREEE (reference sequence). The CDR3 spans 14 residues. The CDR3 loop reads CASSYGRMGTEAFF. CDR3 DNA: TGTGCCAGCAGCTACGGACGGATGGGGACTGAAGCTTTCTTT.

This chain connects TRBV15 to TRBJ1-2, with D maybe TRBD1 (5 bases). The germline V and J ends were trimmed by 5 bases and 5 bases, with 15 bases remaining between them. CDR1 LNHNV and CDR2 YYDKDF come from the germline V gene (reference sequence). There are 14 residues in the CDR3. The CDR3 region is CATSDFGTRYGYTF. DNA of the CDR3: TGTGCCACCAGCGACTTCGGGACGCGATATGGCTACACCTTC.

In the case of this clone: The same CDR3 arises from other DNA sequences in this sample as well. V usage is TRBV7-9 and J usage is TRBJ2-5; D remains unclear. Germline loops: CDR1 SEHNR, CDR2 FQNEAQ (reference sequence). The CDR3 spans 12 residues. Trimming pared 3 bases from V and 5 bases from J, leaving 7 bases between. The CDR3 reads CASSLNGETQYF. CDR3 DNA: TGTGCCAGCAGCTTGAACGGGGAGACCCAGTACTTC.